This T cell receptor (beta chain) came from a study of shared clonotypes between healthy human individuals. Participating donors were healthy, HIV-negative adults free of recent acute infections or vaccinations. Everyone who donated was a Caucasian adult who lived in Nashville, Tennessee. The CDR3 loop spans 15 amino acids. Germline CDR1 is LNHDA and CDR2 is SQIVND (reference sequence). Trimming removed 1 base from V and 1 base from J, with 7 bases in between. Sequenced by immunoSEQ multiplex PCR; TCRdb stores in-frame clones only, minus some. This sample has more than 400,000 clones, with about 72% found just once.

This clonotype was obtained from a woman aged 40 to 49 in good health. Some clones in this sample may be carry-over from other donors' samples. The specimen was PBMCs. V and J are TRBV19 and TRBJ2-2, with unresolved D. The CDR3, as DNA: TGTGCCAGTAGTATAGTCCCAGTGAACACCGGGGAGCTGTTTTTT. Its translation is CASSIVPVNTGELFF.